This T cell receptor (beta chain) was found in a study of blood T cells in healthy people across ages (dated by TCRdb to the mid-2010s). Study-level background: In model experiments, roughly one uniquely barcoded TCR beta cDNA molecule per two T cells was captured by template switching. Age-related changes in TCR beta repertoire diversity were measured in the study by deep sequencing normalized with unique cDNA molecular identifiers. Two additional independent replicas of 1 million unique cDNA reads from the same blood draw were analyzed for two donors (one aged 18 to 30 and one aged 80 or older). Donors were grouped into four age groups: young (average roughly 15 years), middle-aged (39), aged (around 60) and long-lived (over 80). To avoid experimental bias, donors of different ages were spread randomly across the sequencing lanes.

This clonotype came up a few times. Its specific antigen is unknown. No clone much larger than this one lies a single base away; base qualities are absent. V is shortened by 6 bases, J by 5 bases, and the region joining them spans 16 bases. From the cysteine through the phenylalanine, the CDR3 covers 14 amino acids. Just the 42-base CDR3 DNA is kept, in frame starting at base 1. Per the germline V gene, MNHEY is the CDR1 and SVGAGI is the CDR2. Libraries were constructed by 5' RACE. The data were produced on an Illumina HiSeq 2500. A second PCR of about 6 to 12 cycles was run with a J-beta primer mix and a sample-barcoded 5' primer. A unique molecular identifier was introduced onto each TCR beta cDNA molecule by a template-switch 5' adaptor carrying 12 random nucleotides. At least 3 million CDR3-containing paired-end reads were obtained from each sample. The Mint cDNA synthesis kit, primed by a TRBC-specific oligonucleotide, was used to synthesize first-strand cDNA from all RNA. After uracil-DNA glycosylase treatment, a first 18-cycle PCR used universal primers M1SS and BC2_uni_R on all cDNA. As for the authors' bioinformatics: For normalization, 1 million high-quality reads, each with a distinct molecular identifier, were randomly selected from each sample. Instead of being binned into consensus sequences, reads that shared molecular identifiers were thrown out. MiTCR, set to a Q25 quality threshold and the strictest error-elimination algorithm, was used for CDR3 identification, clonotype clustering and error correction. Lower-bound total TCR beta diversity was estimated with a nonparametric unseen species model using Euler transformation. TCRdb reprocessing: public reads trimmed at Q25 with fastp, clones called with MiXCR, in-frame beta chains kept. Each CDR3 protein gets just one entry, which takes the most common genes and DNA from the rows behind it. The V and J calls and clone size are TCRdb's, not the authors'. This sample lists roughly 860,000 distinct CDR3 sequences; approximately 67% were detected once. 25% to 35% of the sample comes from the top ten.

Systemically healthy Caucasian individuals from Russia, approximately 39 in total and aged roughly 6 to 100 years, were included as donors. Each donor gave approximately 9.3 milliliters of peripheral blood, collected into EDTA-treated Vacutainer tubes. Ficoll-Paque density-gradient centrifugation was used to isolate PBMCs, with at least 6.5 million per sample. Total RNA was extracted from PBMCs with Trizol reagent, with at least 6 micrograms obtained per sample. The percentages of naive CD45RAhigh/CD27high T cells were determined by flow cytometry on a PBMC aliquot from every donor. The research as a whole found: Because profiling used bulk unsorted PBMCs, naive and antigen-experienced compartments could not be compared conclusively. A strong correlation was found between observed TCR beta diversity and the percentage of naive T cells measured by flow cytometry. The CMV infection status of donors was not known, potentially confounding age-related changes in expanded clonotypes. Estimates of total diversity from one million sequenced T cells were regarded as lower bounds and underestimates. As age increased, observed TCR beta diversity per million T cells dropped in a roughly linear way, and a significant reduction was already evident by age about 40. Compared with the aged group, the long-lived group had more naive CD4+ T cells, fewer expanded clones and increased TCR diversity, suggesting age selection.

The sequence is built from TRBV6-5 and TRBJ1-2; perhaps TRBD1 is the D gene, with 6 bases matching. Sequencing input: blood. This receptor was identified in a man between 25 and 39 years old in good health. The CDR3: CASSGGGEVYGYTF. The nucleotides read TGTGCCAGCAGCGGAGGGGGAGAAGTATATGGCTACACCTTC.